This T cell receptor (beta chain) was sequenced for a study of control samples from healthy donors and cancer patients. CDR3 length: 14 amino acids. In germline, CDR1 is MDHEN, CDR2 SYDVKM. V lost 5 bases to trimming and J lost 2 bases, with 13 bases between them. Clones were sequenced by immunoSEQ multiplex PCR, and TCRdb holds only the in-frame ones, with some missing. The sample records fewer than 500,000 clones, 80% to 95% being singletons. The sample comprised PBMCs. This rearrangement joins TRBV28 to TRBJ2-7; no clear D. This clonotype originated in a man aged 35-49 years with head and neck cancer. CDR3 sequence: CASSPPVSAYEQYF. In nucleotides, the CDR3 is TGTGCCAGCAGTCCCCCGGTGAGTGCCTACGAGCAGTACTTC. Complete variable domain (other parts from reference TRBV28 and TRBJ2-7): DVKVTQSSRYLVKRTGEKVFLECVQDMDHENMFWYRQDPGLGLRLIYFSYDVKMKEKGDIPEGYSVSREKKERFSLILESASTNQTSMYLCASSPPVSAYEQYFGPGTRLTVT.